This T cell receptor (beta chain) is drawn from a study of cytomegalovirus exposure and HLA in healthy donors. V trimming: 4 bases; J trimming: 3 bases; junction bases outside the gene matches: 9. The germline V gene encodes CDR1 SGHRS and CDR2 YFSETQ. The CDR3 loop spans 15 amino acids. PCR was performed using 60 Vbeta and 13 Jbeta primers. Sequencing was performed with immunoSEQ multiplex PCR; in TCRdb, only in-frame clones are kept and a portion is missing. The sample contains more than 150,000 clones, 65% to 85% of which appear only once. Sequenced input: PBMCs. The J gene is TRBJ1-2, the V gene TRBV5-1; 7 bases fit TRBD1. The TCR sequence derives from a girl under 18 in good health and CMV-seropositive. The CDR3 sequence is CASSAGQTSHYGYTF. DNA of the CDR3: TGCGCCAGCAGCGCGGGACAGACTTCTCACTATGGCTACACCTTC.